Below are 25 T cell receptor beta chains sequenced from a single sample in a study of sequential checkpoint blockade in melanoma. Sequencing used immunoSEQ multiplex PCR; TCRdb keeps in-frame clones, though not all of them. The table records 9,500 to 15,000 clones, over 75% of them present only once. Treatment defined: randomized to nivolumab then ipilimumab (arm A) or the reverse (arm B). The sequencing used CD8+ T cells sorted from blood (inferred from file names), collected from a patient given nivolumab and ipilimumab in sequence. The receptors stem from a human donor with melanoma.

V is TRBV9 and J is TRBJ1-6; D is possibly TRBD1 (5 bases). The CDR3 has 15 residues. The germline V gene has CDR1 SGDLS and CDR2 YYNGEE. Trimming cost V 0 bases and J 10 bases, with 14 bases left between them. CDR3 protein: CASSVAGQGGSPLHF. DNA for the CDR3: TGTGCCAGCAGCGTAGCGGGTCAGGGAGGCTCACCCCTCCACTTT.

This rearrangement joins TRBV18 to TRBJ1-1, with D unclear. Germline V lookup: CDR1 KGHSH, CDR2 LQKENI. The CDR3 totals 16 residues. V lost 1 base and J lost 0, with 12 bases in between. CDR3 region: CASSPRTPHMNTEAFF. CDR3 in DNA: TGTGCCAGCTCACCACGAACCCCACACATGAACACTGAAGCTTTCTTT.

The V gene is TRBV7-6, the J gene TRBJ1-4; 11 positions match TRBD1. The CDR3 totals 14 residues. V was clipped by 4 bases and J by 8 bases; unmatched bases: 3. Germline-derived CDR1 and CDR2 are SGHVS and FNYEAQ. In DNA, the CDR3 is TGTGCCAGCAGCTCGGGACAGGGGGGGGAAAAACTGTTTTTT. Translating it yields CASSSGQGGEKLFF.

The genes are TRBV6-6 and TRBJ2-5; 8 bases line up with TRBD1. CDR3 length: 15 amino acids. V was pared by 6 bases and J by 5 bases, with 11 bases of the junction left unmatched. Per the germline V gene, CDR1 is MNHNY and CDR2 is SVGAGI (reference sequence). For the CDR3, the DNA is TGTGCCAGCAGAAAAGGGACAGGTGGTGGCGAGACCCAGTACTTC. Translated: CASRKGTGGGETQYF.

The J gene is TRBJ2-1, the V gene TRBV5-8, with 11 bases identical to TRBD1. This CDR3 contains 16 residues. V trimming: 1 base; J trimming: 8 bases; junction bases outside the gene matches: 8. From germline, CDR1 is SGHTS and CDR2 YDEGEE. CDR3 amino acids: CASSLWGQGEKDEQFF. CDR3 sequence (DNA): TGTGCCAGCAGCTTGTGGGGACAGGGGGAGAAGGATGAGCAGTTCTTC.

The chain employs TRBV29-1 and TRBJ2-7; a weak D match, TRBD2 (6 bases). CDR1 SQVTM and CDR2 ANQGSEA come from the germline V gene. Trimming left V 3 bases short and J 0 bases short, with 9 bases between. This CDR3 spans 13 amino acids. This CDR3 is CSVELGSSYEQYF. The CDR3, as DNA: TGCAGCGTTGAGCTCGGGAGCTCCTACGAGCAGTACTTC.

The V and J genes are TRBV4-1 and TRBJ1-2; a weak D match, TRBD1 (6 bases). Germline CDR1 reads MGHRA; CDR2 reads YSYEKL. V lost 1 base and J lost 1, with 7 bases in between. This CDR3 is built from 14 residues. The CDR3 here is CASSQGQDNYGYTF. The CDR3 nucleotides are TGCGCCAGCAGCCAAGGACAGGATAACTATGGCTACACCTTC.

The gene calls are TRBV29-1 and TRBJ2-1; 10 bases are a match to TRBD2. The V segment lost 4 bases and the J segment 9 bases; nucleotides outside the gene matches: 6. This CDR3 region has 13 residues. In germline, CDR1 is SQVTM, CDR2 ANQGSEA. The CDR3 nucleotides read TGCAGCGTTGCAGCGGGAGGGTTAAGTGAGCAGTTCTTC. It is translated as CSVAAGGLSEQFF.

The rearrangement joins TRBV28 to TRBJ2-3; 12 bases align to TRBD2. V trimming: 5 bases; J trimming: 3 bases; junction bases outside the gene matches: 6. CDR1 and CDR2 (germline): MDHEN, SYDVKM. CDR3 length: 16 residues. The CDR3, as DNA: TGTGCCAGCAGTCTCCTAGCGGGAGGGTTGACAGATACGCAGTATTTT. It yields the protein CASSLLAGGLTDTQYF.

Remarks on this clone: Mismatch with germline at one junction end may stem from a read error. The gene calls are TRBV19 and TRBJ2-1, with TRBD2 matching over 8 bases. Looked up from germline, CDR1 is LNHDA and CDR2 is SQIVND (reference sequence). The CDR3 is 12 amino acids. The CDR3 here is CASSTGGAELFF. For the CDR3, the DNA is TGTGCCAGTAGTACCGGGGGGGCCGAGCTGTTCTTC. Drawing the rest from reference TRBV19 and TRBJ2-1, the complete variable domain is DGGITQSPKYLFRKEGQNVTLSCEQNLNHDAMYWYRQDPGQGLRLIYYSQIVNDFQKGDIAEGYSVSREKKESFPLTVTSAQKNPTAFYLCASSTGGAELFFGPGTRLTVL.

This clone appeared a single time. The genes are TRBV7-6 and TRBJ1-1, with D perhaps matching TRBD1 (6 bases). V shed 5 bases and J shed 8 bases, with 9 bases lying between them. The CDR3 totals 11 residues. Germline assignment: CDR1 SGHVS and CDR2 FNYEAQ. The DNA for the CDR3 is TGTGCCAGCAGCAGCAGGGGAGAAGCTTTCTTT. Translation: CASSSRGEAFF.

This sequence joins TRBV7-8 and TRBJ2-5; D not resolved. Germline V gene sequence: CDR1 SGHVS, CDR2 FQNEAQ. V was clipped by 1 base and J by 5 bases, with 11 bases between them. The CDR3 is 14 residues long. The CDR3 coding sequence is TGTGCCAGCAGCTTAGGGTCGTCAGCGGAGACCCAGTACTTC. This encodes CASSLGSSAETQYF.

This clone occurred a few times. The V call is TRBV28, the J call TRBJ2-7; 14 bases match TRBD2. Trimming at V came to 4 bases and at J to 3 bases, leaving 14 bases not matched to a gene. The CDR3 is 19 residues long. Germline V lookup: CDR1 MDHEN, CDR2 SYDVKM. CDR3 bases: TGTGCCAGCAGTTCCACGGGACTAGCGGGAGAAGCAGCGGGCTACGAGCAGTACTTC. It codes for CASSSTGLAGEAAGYEQYF.

V is TRBV11-2 and J is TRBJ2-5; no definite D call. V was cut by 0 bases and J by 2 bases, with 4 bases left in between. The germline CDR1 and CDR2 sequences are SGHAT and FQNNGV. CDR3 size: 13 residues. In DNA, the CDR3 is TGTGCCAGCAGCTTAGACGTGCAAGAGACCCAGTACTTC. It specifies CASSLDVQETQYF.

This clone showed up just a few times. Here the CDR3 reads CASSHRQGNSPLHF. CDR3 nucleotides: TGTGCCAGCAGCCATCGGCAGGGGAATTCACCCCTCCACTTT. The rearrangement uses TRBV14 and TRBJ1-6, with D perhaps TRBD1 (6 bases). Germline-derived CDR1 and CDR2 are SGHDN and FVKESK. Trimming cost V 3 bases and J 7 bases, with 10 bases left between them. The CDR3 is 14 amino acids.

The V call is TRBV11-2, the J call TRBJ2-7, with no clear D. Germline CDR1 SGHAT, CDR2 FQNNGV. V was clipped by 7 bases and J by 5 bases, with 12 bases between them. The CDR3 runs to 12 residues. The CDR3 protein is CASTGVNNEQYF. For the CDR3, the DNA is TGTGCCAGCACCGGTGTGAATAACGAGCAGTACTTC.

This chain joins TRBV2 and TRBJ2-3; D not certain. The germline CDR1 and CDR2 sequences are SNHLY and FYNNEI. Trimming stripped 7 bases from V and 4 bases from J, with 6 bases between. The CDR3 extends over 11 amino acids. In nucleotides, the CDR3 is TGTGCCAGCAACCGGGCAGATACGCAGTATTTT. Its translation is CASNRADTQYF.

This sequence joins TRBV28 and TRBJ1-1; 7 positions agree with TRBD1. Per germline, CDR1 MDHEN and CDR2 SYDVKM. The junction had 5 bases not matched to a gene; V was cut back by 2 bases and J by 5 bases. There are 14 residues in the CDR3. The CDR3 coding sequence is TGTGCCAGCAGTTTAGATCCAGGGGGGACTGAAGCTTTCTTT. Translated, it gives CASSLDPGGTEAFF.

The chain carries TRBV30 and TRBJ2-7; 7 positions match TRBD1. Looked up from germline, CDR1 is GTSNPN and CDR2 is SVGIG (reference sequence). The J segment lost 1 base and the V segment lost 2 bases, leaving 5 bases of the junction unmatched. The CDR3 has 14 residues. This chain's CDR3 is CAWSQPGQSYEQYF. CDR3 nucleotide sequence: TGTGCCTGGAGTCAGCCGGGACAGTCCTACGAGCAGTACTTC.

The chain combines TRBV27 with TRBJ1-2; 10 bases are shared with TRBD1. There are 15 residues in the CDR3. V shed 6 bases and J 3 bases; nucleotides not matched to a gene: 7. Germline lookup yields CDR1 MNHEY and CDR2 SMNVEV (reference sequence). In DNA, the CDR3 is TGTGCCAGCAGCCCGGGACAGGGGTATGACTATGGCTACACCTTC. As protein: CASSPGQGYDYGYTF.

This clone was picked up a small number of times. The chain combines TRBV6-6 with TRBJ2-7, with 10 bases matching TRBD1. The CDR3 contains 14 residues. Losses at the gene ends were 6 bases for V and 5 bases for J; bases not matched to a gene: 7. CDR1 and CDR2 (germline): MNHNY, SVGAGI (reference sequence). The CDR3 loop reads CASSTTGGEHEQYF. Written as DNA, the CDR3 is TGTGCCAGCAGCACGACAGGGGGCGAACACGAGCAGTACTTC.

V gene TRBV18 combines with J gene TRBJ1-2, with 7 bases aligning to TRBD1. In germline, CDR1 is KGHSH, CDR2 LQKENI. The V gene end was trimmed by 3 bases and the J gene end by 4 bases; junction bases not matched to a gene: 5. The CDR3 consists of 14 residues. This CDR3 reads CASSPDRAFYGYTF. The DNA of the CDR3 is TGTGCCAGCTCACCCGACAGGGCCTTCTATGGCTACACCTTC.

The chain employs TRBV5-6 and TRBJ2-1; a possible D gene is TRBD1 (7 bases). This CDR3 is 16 amino acids long. Germline-derived CDR1 and CDR2 are SGHDT and YYEEEE. V lost 0 bases and J lost 4, with 14 bases in between. The CDR3 region has the DNA TGTGCCAGCAGCTTGGGCCCAGGGGGGTCGTACAATGAGCAGTTCTTC. Its translation is CASSLGPGGSYNEQFF.

V usage is TRBV6-4 and J usage is TRBJ2-3; 12 bases line up with TRBD2. CDR1 and CDR2 from the germline V gene are MRHNA and SNTAGT. With V trimmed by 6 bases and J by 3 bases, 4 bases remained unmatched. The CDR3 contains 15 residues. CDR3 in amino acids: CASSPTSGSTDTQYF. DNA for the CDR3: TGTGCCAGCAGCCCGACTAGCGGGAGTACAGATACGCAGTATTTT.

The gene calls are TRBV29-1 and TRBJ2-7; D is possibly TRBD1 (6 bases). Germline CDR1 SQVTM, CDR2 ANQGSEA. V was trimmed by 6 bases and J by 7 bases, leaving 16 bases between them. CDR3 length: 12 amino acids. The CDR3 nucleotides read TGCAGCGTGACTGGACAGAGCGCAGAGCAGTACTTC. Amino acid sequence: CSVTGQSAEQYF.